The T cell receptor beta chain described here comes from a study of blood T cell repertoires in COVID-19. Study at large: Spain, Italy and the United States supplied samples that represented acute and convalescent COVID-19. PBMCs, B-cell-depleted T cells, or T cells were the source of the cDNA or gDNA that made up the material.

Authors' data handling: Amplification with reference gene primers provided the estimates of nucleated cell counts. Sequencing used immunoSEQ multiplex PCR; TCRdb keeps in-frame clones, though not all of them. Clonal size and the V and J genes are those of that table, whereas D and trimming came from the DNA. The sample yields more than 100,000 clones, around 89% seen once. Trimming pared 3 bases from V and 2 bases from J, leaving 6 bases between. Germline CDR1 and CDR2: SGHDT and YYEEEE. The CDR3 is made up of 12 amino acids. The chain is built from TRBV5-6 and TRBJ2-7; no definite D call. This TCR was recovered from a man aged 50-60 years with active or convalescent COVID-19. Sequencing was carried out using peripheral blood. As DNA, the CDR3 is TGTGCCAGCAGCTCGGTGGCCTACGAGCAGTACTTC. Encoded protein: CASSSVAYEQYF.